This entry describes one T cell receptor (beta chain). Data came from immunoSEQ multiplex PCR; TCRdb stores just in-frame clones and leaves some out. The table shows about 53,000 clones, with around nine tenths occurring only once. Germline loops: CDR1 MDHEN, CDR2 SYDVKM. The CDR3 consists of 14 residues. V lost 8 bases to trimming and J lost 2 bases, with 16 bases between them. The data belong to a study of early stage breast cancer tumors. This sequence was found in a person aged 65 to 79 with breast cancer. V gene TRBV28 combines with J gene TRBJ2-7; D is perhaps TRBD1 (6 bases). Sequenced sample: blood. CDR3 loop: CASRFGAGAYEQYF. The CDR3 DNA follows: TGTGCCAGCCGATTTGGGGCAGGGGCCTACGAGCAGTACTTC.